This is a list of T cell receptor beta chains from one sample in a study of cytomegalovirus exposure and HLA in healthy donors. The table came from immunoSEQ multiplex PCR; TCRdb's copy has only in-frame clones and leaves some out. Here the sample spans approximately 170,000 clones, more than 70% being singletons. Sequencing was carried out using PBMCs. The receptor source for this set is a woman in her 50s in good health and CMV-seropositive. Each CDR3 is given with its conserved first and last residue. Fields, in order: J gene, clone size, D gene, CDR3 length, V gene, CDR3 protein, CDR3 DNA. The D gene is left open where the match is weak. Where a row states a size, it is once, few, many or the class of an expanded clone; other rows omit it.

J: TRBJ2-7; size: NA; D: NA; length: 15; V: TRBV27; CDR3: CASSFGGQQAYEQYF; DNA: TGTGCCAGCAGTTTCGGGGGACAGCAAGCCTACGAGCAGTACTTC
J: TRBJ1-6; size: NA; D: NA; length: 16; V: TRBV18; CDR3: CASSPSGPGNNSPLHF; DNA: TGTGCCAGCTCACCATCGGGTCCGGGAAATAATTCACCCCTCCACTTT
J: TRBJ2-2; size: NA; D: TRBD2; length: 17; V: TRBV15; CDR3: CATSRDIGLEVPGELFF; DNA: TGTGCCACCAGCAGAGATATAGGACTAGAGGTCCCCGGGGAGCTGTTTTTT
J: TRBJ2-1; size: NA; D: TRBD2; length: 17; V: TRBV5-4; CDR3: CASSPQRGGGAYGEQFF; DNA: TGTGCCAGCAGCCCCCAAAGGGGCGGGGGGGCCTATGGTGAGCAGTTCTTC
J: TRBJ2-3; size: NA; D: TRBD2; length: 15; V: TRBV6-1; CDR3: CASLKSGGITDTQYF; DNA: TGTGCCAGCCTTAAAAGCGGGGGCATCACAGATACGCAGTATTTT
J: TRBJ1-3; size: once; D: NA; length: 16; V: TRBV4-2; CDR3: CASSQDQIGAGNTIYF; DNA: TGTGCCAGCAGCCAAGATCAGATAGGGGCTGGAAACACCATATATTTT
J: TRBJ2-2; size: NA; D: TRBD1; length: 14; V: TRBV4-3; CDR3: CASRWTGREGELFF; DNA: TGCGCCAGCCGCTGGACAGGGAGAGAAGGGGAGCTGTTTTTT
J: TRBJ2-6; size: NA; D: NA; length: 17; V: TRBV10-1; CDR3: CASSESGARSGANVLTF; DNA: TGCGCCAGCAGTGAGTCAGGGGCCCGCTCTGGGGCCAACGTCCTGACTTTC
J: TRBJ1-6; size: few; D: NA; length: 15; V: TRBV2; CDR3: CASTGFSSYNSPLHF; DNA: TGTGCCAGCACAGGGTTCAGCTCCTATAATTCACCCCTCCACTTT
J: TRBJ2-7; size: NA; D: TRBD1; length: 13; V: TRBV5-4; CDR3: CASSLTGVDEQYF; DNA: TGTGCCAGCAGCTTGACAGGGGTGGACGAGCAGTACTTC
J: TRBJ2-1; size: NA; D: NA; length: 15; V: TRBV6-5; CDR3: CASSLGTSTYNEQFF; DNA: TGTGCCAGCAGCCTGGGGACATCAACCTACAATGAGCAGTTCTTC
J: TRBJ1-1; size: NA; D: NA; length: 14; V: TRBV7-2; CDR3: CASSPGGVAREAFF; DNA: TGTGCCAGCAGTCCGGGAGGGGTCGCTAGGGAAGCTTTCTTT
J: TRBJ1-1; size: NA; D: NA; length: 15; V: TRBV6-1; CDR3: CASNLAPGARTEAFF; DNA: TGTGCCAGCAACCTAGCCCCAGGGGCGCGGACTGAAGCTTTCTTT